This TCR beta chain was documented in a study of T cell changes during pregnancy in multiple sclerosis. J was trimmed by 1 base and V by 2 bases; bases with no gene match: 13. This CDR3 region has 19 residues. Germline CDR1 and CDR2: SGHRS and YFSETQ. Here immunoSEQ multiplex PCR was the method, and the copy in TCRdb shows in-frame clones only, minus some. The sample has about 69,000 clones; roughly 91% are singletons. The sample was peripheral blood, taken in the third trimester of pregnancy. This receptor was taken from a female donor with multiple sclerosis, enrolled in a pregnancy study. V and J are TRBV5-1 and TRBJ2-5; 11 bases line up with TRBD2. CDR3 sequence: CASSFSPWASGGIQETQYF. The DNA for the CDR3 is TGCGCCAGCAGCTTTTCTCCTTGGGCTAGCGGGGGGATCCAAGAGACCCAGTACTTC.